A selection of T cell receptor beta chains follows, all from one sample in a study of T cells after posttransplantation cyclophosphamide. Libraries were prepared by immunoSEQ multiplex PCR; TCRdb keeps only in-frame clonotypes and omits some of them. Found here are approximately 50,000 clones, roughly 94% of them singletons; the top ten hold around 2.8%. Specimen: PBMCs. The receptors here all came from a woman under 40 in good health and a related stem cell transplant donor. The CDR3 runs from the conserved cysteine through the conserved F or W. Fields, in order: CDR3 DNA, CDR3 protein, clone size, J gene, D gene, V gene, CDR3 length. The D gene is left open where the match is weak. Clone size appears in some rows only: once, few, many, or a class for an expanded clone.

DNA: TGTGCCAGCGGAGGACGGAGGAACACTGAAGCTTTCTTT
CDR3: CASGGRRNTEAFF
size: .
J: TRBJ1-1
D: .
V: TRBV2
length: 13

DNA: TGTGCCAGCAGCCAAACGGGGGAGCAGTACTTC
CDR3: CASSQTGEQYF
size: .
J: TRBJ2-7
D: .
V: TRBV5-4
length: 11

DNA: TGTGCCAGCAGCTTAAGTGGGCAGGGGGCTTATGGTTCACCCCTCCACTTT
CDR3: CASSLSGQGAYGSPLHF
size: .
J: TRBJ1-6
D: TRBD1
V: TRBV7-2
length: 17

DNA: TGTGCCAGCCCTAGACAGGGAAGGAATTCACCCCTCCACTTT
CDR3: CASPRQGRNSPLHF
size: .
J: TRBJ1-6
D: TRBD1
V: TRBV7-9
length: 14

DNA: TGTGCCACCCTGGGACTAGCGGAGACCGGGGAGCTGTTTTTT
CDR3: CATLGLAETGELFF
size: .
J: TRBJ2-2
D: TRBD2
V: TRBV10-3
length: 14

DNA: TGTGCCAGCAGTTCAGGGGCCGGGGCCAACGTCCTGACTTTC
CDR3: CASSSGAGANVLTF
size: .
J: TRBJ2-6
D: .
V: TRBV28
length: 14

DNA: TGTGCCAGCAGCCGTCCGGGACAGCAAGAGACCCAGTACTTC
CDR3: CASSRPGQQETQYF
size: .
J: TRBJ2-5
D: TRBD1
V: TRBV11-2
length: 14

DNA: TGTGCCAGCAGCTCTGGACAGGGAAGCTACAATGAGCAGTTCTTC
CDR3: CASSSGQGSYNEQFF
size: .
J: TRBJ2-1
D: TRBD1
V: TRBV6-6
length: 15

DNA: TGCGCCAGCAGCTTGCGGGACAGGGAAGGTCTAACACCCCTCCACTTT
CDR3: CASSLRDREGLTPLHF
size: .
J: TRBJ1-6
D: TRBD1
V: TRBV5-1
length: 16

DNA: TGTGCCATCAGTGGGACAGGGACCTCTGGAAACACCATATATTTT
CDR3: CAISGTGTSGNTIYF
size: .
J: TRBJ1-3
D: TRBD1
V: TRBV10-3
length: 15

DNA: TGCGCCAGCAGCCGGTCGGGGGGTCCGAACACCGGGGAGCTGTTTTTT
CDR3: CASSRSGGPNTGELFF
size: .
J: TRBJ2-2
D: TRBD2
V: TRBV4-1
length: 16

DNA: TGCGCCAGCAGCCAAGGGCCACAAAACACTGAAGCTTTCTTT
CDR3: CASSQGPQNTEAFF
size: .
J: TRBJ1-1
D: .
V: TRBV4-3
length: 14

DNA: TGTGCCAGCAGTTTCACAGGGGGCACCTACGAGCAGTACTTC
CDR3: CASSFTGGTYEQYF
size: once
J: TRBJ2-7
D: TRBD1
V: TRBV27
length: 14

DNA: TGTGCCAGCAGCTTCGGTGCCCGGACTAGGATCGATGAGCAGTTCTTC
CDR3: CASSFGARTRIDEQFF
size: .
J: TRBJ2-1
D: TRBD2
V: TRBV7-3
length: 16

DNA: TGTGCCAGCAGCGTGGGACAGGGAAACACCGGGGAGCTGTTTTTT
CDR3: CASSVGQGNTGELFF
size: .
J: TRBJ2-2
D: TRBD1
V: TRBV7-9
length: 15

DNA: TGTGCCAGCAAACAGGGGACTGGGGCCAACGTCCTGACTTTC
CDR3: CASKQGTGANVLTF
size: .
J: TRBJ2-6
D: TRBD1
V: TRBV6-5
length: 14

DNA: TGCGCCAGCAGCCGAACTCGGAGGGCACAGCTCGAAAAACTGTTTTTT
CDR3: CASSRTRRAQLEKLFF
size: .
J: TRBJ1-4
D: .
V: TRBV4-3
length: 16

DNA: TGTGCCAGCAGCAAAGGGACAGGGGCTGGAAAGACCCAGTACTTC
CDR3: CASSKGTGAGKTQYF
size: .
J: TRBJ2-5
D: .
V: TRBV21-1
length: 15

DNA: TGTGCCAGCAGCCAGGGCCTGGGCACTGAAGCTTTCTTT
CDR3: CASSQGLGTEAFF
size: .
J: TRBJ1-1
D: .
V: TRBV2
length: 13

DNA: TGCAGCGCAGGCCGGGACAGGGGGACAGATACGCAGTATTTT
CDR3: CSAGRDRGTDTQYF
size: .
J: TRBJ2-3
D: TRBD1
V: TRBV29-1
length: 14

DNA: TGTGCCAGCAGCGTAGGGGACAAGGTTGAAGCTTTCTTT
CDR3: CASSVGDKVEAFF
size: once
J: TRBJ1-1
D: .
V: TRBV9
length: 13

DNA: TGTGCCAGCAGCGGACAGAGGAGCACAGATACGCAGTATTTT
CDR3: CASSGQRSTDTQYF
size: .
J: TRBJ2-3
D: .
V: TRBV9
length: 14

DNA: TGTGCCAGCAGCTTACGTGGTAGCGGGGGGCCAGATACGCAGTATTTT
CDR3: CASSLRGSGGPDTQYF
size: .
J: TRBJ2-3
D: TRBD2
V: TRBV7-7
length: 16

DNA: TGTGCCAGCAGCTTAAAAGATCTACAGGGCTATGGCTACACCTTC
CDR3: CASSLKDLQGYGYTF
size: .
J: TRBJ1-2
D: .
V: TRBV7-2
length: 15

DNA: TGTGCCAGCAGGGCAGGTAGGTCTGGAAACACCATATATTTT
CDR3: CASRAGRSGNTIYF
size: .
J: TRBJ1-3
D: .
V: TRBV9
length: 14

DNA: TGTGCCAGCGGTCATCCTAGGGGACTAGCGGGGTCCCTTACCTACAATGAGCAGTTCTTC
CDR3: CASGHPRGLAGSLTYNEQFF
size: .
J: TRBJ2-1
D: TRBD2
V: TRBV2
length: 20

DNA: TGCGCCAGCAGCTTGCCTGGAGAGGGTACCGGGGAGCTGTTTTTT
CDR3: CASSLPGEGTGELFF
size: .
J: TRBJ2-2
D: .
V: TRBV10-2
length: 15

DNA: TGTGCCAGCAGTTTCTCGGGGAGATCACCCCTCCACTTT
CDR3: CASSFSGRSPLHF
size: .
J: TRBJ1-6
D: .
V: TRBV28
length: 13

DNA: TGCGCCAGCAGCCAGATATCCATAGGGGCCTTACCTTTAAATGAGCAGTTCTTC
CDR3: CASSQISIGALPLNEQFF
size: .
J: TRBJ2-1
D: .
V: TRBV4-1
length: 18

DNA: TGTGCCAGCAGGGGGACAGGGGGCGGGTATGGCTACACCTTC
CDR3: CASRGTGGGYGYTF
size: .
J: TRBJ1-2
D: TRBD1
V: TRBV6-5
length: 14

DNA: TGTGCCAGTTCGACAGGGAATAATGAAAAACTGTTTTTT
CDR3: CASSTGNNEKLFF
size: .
J: TRBJ1-4
D: TRBD1
V: TRBV19
length: 13

DNA: TGTGCCAGCAGCCATAGCGGGGGGGCAACCTACAATGAGCAGTTCTTC
CDR3: CASSHSGGATYNEQFF
size: .
J: TRBJ2-1
D: TRBD2
V: TRBV5-4
length: 16

DNA: TGCGCCAGCAGCCAAGCTCCGACTAGCGGGGGGTTGGATGAGCAGTTCTTC
CDR3: CASSQAPTSGGLDEQFF
size: .
J: TRBJ2-1
D: TRBD2
V: TRBV4-3
length: 17

DNA: TGTGCCAGCAGTACGGGACAGGACAGTTCACCCCTCCACTTT
CDR3: CASSTGQDSSPLHF
size: .
J: TRBJ1-6
D: TRBD1
V: TRBV28
length: 14

DNA: TGTGCCAGCAGACGGGACAGGATAGATAACTATGGCTACACCTTC
CDR3: CASRRDRIDNYGYTF
size: .
J: TRBJ1-2
D: TRBD1
V: TRBV6-5
length: 15

DNA: TGTGCCAGCAGCTGGGGCGGGGGTACCGGGGAGCTGTTTTTT
CDR3: CASSWGGGTGELFF
size: .
J: TRBJ2-2
D: TRBD2
V: TRBV7-3
length: 14

DNA: TGTGCCAGCAGCTTAGACAGTCAAAACACTGAAGCTTTCTTT
CDR3: CASSLDSQNTEAFF
size: .
J: TRBJ1-1
D: .
V: TRBV7-6
length: 14

DNA: TGTGCCAGCAGAAACACGGGACAGGGGGTTGGCTACACCTTC
CDR3: CASRNTGQGVGYTF
size: .
J: TRBJ1-2
D: TRBD1
V: TRBV27
length: 14

DNA: TGTGCCAGCTCACCTAGACAGGGCTACCAAGAGACCCAGTACTTC
CDR3: CASSPRQGYQETQYF
size: .
J: TRBJ2-5
D: TRBD1
V: TRBV18
length: 15

DNA: TGTGCCAGCAGCCCACTAGGCGGGGTGAACACTGAAGCTTTCTTT
CDR3: CASSPLGGVNTEAFF
size: .
J: TRBJ1-1
D: .
V: TRBV7-2
length: 15

DNA: TGTGCCAGTAGTATTCGACAGGGGGTAGGGGGCTACACCTTC
CDR3: CASSIRQGVGGYTF
size: .
J: TRBJ1-2
D: TRBD1
V: TRBV19
length: 14

DNA: TGTGCCTGGAGTCAGGGGGCACTTACAGATACGCAGTATTTT
CDR3: CAWSQGALTDTQYF
size: .
J: TRBJ2-3
D: TRBD1
V: TRBV30
length: 14

DNA: TGCGCCAGCAGCCGGCTAAGGGGCGGGGCCAACGTCCTGACTTTC
CDR3: CASSRLRGGANVLTF
size: few
J: TRBJ2-6
D: .
V: TRBV4-3
length: 15

DNA: TGTGCCAGTAGTATAGAAGGGGGTCAGCCCCAGCATTTT
CDR3: CASSIEGGQPQHF
size: .
J: TRBJ1-5
D: .
V: TRBV19
length: 13

DNA: TGTGCCAGCAGCTACTCCGGGGAGGGAGGGTACGAGCAGTACTTC
CDR3: CASSYSGEGGYEQYF
size: .
J: TRBJ2-7
D: TRBD2
V: TRBV7-8
length: 15